Listed below are T cell receptor beta chains from one sample, sequenced in a study of T cell changes during pregnancy in multiple sclerosis. The method was immunoSEQ multiplex PCR; TCRdb's version includes in-frame clones alone and lacks a portion of them. The top ten hold 8% to 9.5% of the sample, which has roughly 47,000 clones, roughly nine tenths seen once. Sequenced material: CD8+ T cells from peripheral blood mononuclear cells, taken in the second trimester of pregnancy. These receptors originate from a female donor with multiple sclerosis, enrolled in a pregnancy study. CDR3s include the opening cysteine and the closing phenylalanine or tryptophan. Each record gives: V gene, J gene, CDR3 length, clone size, D gene, CDR3 protein, CDR3 DNA. The D gene is left open where the match is weak. Clone size is not always given. Where it is, it says once, few, many or a class for expanded clones.

TRBV27	TRBJ2-2	15	many	.	CASSLLSGNTGELFF	TGTGCCAGCAGTCTACTTAGCGGGAACACCGGGGAGCTGTTTTTT
TRBV7-9	TRBJ1-5	15	.	.	CASSPRQVSNQPQHF	TGTGCCAGCAGCCCCAGACAGGTTAGCAATCAGCCCCAGCATTTT
TRBV29-1	TRBJ1-2	16	.	TRBD1	CSVVAGQSGPNYGYTF	TGCAGCGTCGTGGCGGGACAGTCAGGACCAAACTATGGCTACACCTTC
TRBV27	TRBJ2-2	12	few	.	CASSPITGELFF	TGTGCCAGCAGTCCAATTACCGGGGAGCTGTTTTTT
TRBV2	TRBJ1-3	18	.	.	CASSSDGGGDHSGNTIYF	TGTGCCAGCAGTTCTGACGGAGGCGGGGACCACTCTGGAAACACCATATATTTT
TRBV5-1	TRBJ2-3	16	once	TRBD1	CASRPLTGGDTDTQYF	TGCGCCAGCAGACCCCTCACAGGGGGAGACACAGATACGCAGTATTTT
TRBV5-6	TRBJ1-5	14	.	.	CASTKGDSNQPQHF	TGTGCCAGCACGAAGGGGGATAGCAATCAGCCCCAGCATTTT
TRBV6-6	TRBJ2-2	14	.	TRBD1	CASSAYRGAGELFF	TGTGCCAGCAGCGCTTACAGGGGAGCCGGGGAGCTGTTTTTT
TRBV5-4	TRBJ2-7	15	.	TRBD2	CASSWTSGSVGEQYF	TGTGCCAGCAGTTGGACTAGCGGGAGTGTAGGGGAGCAGTACTTC
TRBV13	TRBJ2-3	16	.	TRBD2	CASSLALAGGTDTQYF	TGTGCCAGCAGCTTAGCCCTAGCGGGGGGCACAGATACGCAGTATTTT
TRBV7-9	TRBJ2-1	13	.	.	CASRTGQSEEQFF	TGTGCCAGCAGGACCGGACAGTCAGAGGAGCAGTTCTTC
TRBV5-4	TRBJ1-1	14	.	.	CASSLVGGPGEAFF	TGTGCCAGCAGCTTGGTGGGGGGGCCAGGTGAAGCTTTCTTT
TRBV7-8	TRBJ1-1	13	.	.	CASRRELHTEAFF	TGTGCCAGCAGGAGGGAACTGCACACTGAAGCTTTCTTT
TRBV7-9	TRBJ1-5	18	.	.	CASSGTDNRGYSNQPQHF	TGTGCCAGCAGCGGAACCGACAATAGAGGGTATAGCAATCAGCCCCAGCATTTT
TRBV2	TRBJ2-1	10	.	.	CASYSNEQFF	TGTGCCAGCTATAGCAATGAGCAGTTCTTC
TRBV2	TRBJ2-3	10	.	.	CATYQRAQYF	TGTGCCACGTACCAGCGCGCGCAGTATTTT
TRBV28	TRBJ1-1	14	.	.	CASRLDRLNTEAFF	TGTGCCAGCAGACTTGACAGGTTGAACACTGAAGCTTTCTTT
TRBV28	TRBJ2-3	12	.	.	CAASSPGGTQYF	TGTGCCGCCAGCAGCCCAGGTGGTACGCAGTATTTT
TRBV5-6	TRBJ2-1	11	.	.	CASSSQGGEFF	TGTGCCAGCAGCTCGCAGGGGGGCGAGTTCTTC
TRBV6-1	TRBJ2-5	17	.	TRBD1	CASSVLAGQGKSTTQYF	TGTGCCAGCAGTGTGTTGGCGGGACAGGGCAAGAGCACGACCCAGTACTTC
TRBV5-4	TRBJ2-7	15	few	TRBD2	CASSLGLAGTYEQYF	TGTGCCAGCAGCTTGGGGCTAGCGGGGACCTACGAGCAGTACTTC
TRBV19	TRBJ2-1	15	medium-sized	TRBD2	CASSTFRGGASEQFF	TGTGCCAGTAGTACTTTTCGCGGGGGAGCATCTGAGCAGTTCTTC
TRBV27	TRBJ2-7	14	.	TRBD2	CASSSAGGSYEQYF	TGTGCCAGCAGCTCAGCGGGGGGGTCCTACGAGCAGTACTTC
TRBV6-5	TRBJ2-5	15	.	.	CASTPDTSVQETQYF	TGTGCCAGCACCCCTGACACATCGGTACAAGAGACCCAGTACTTC
TRBV5-3	TRBJ2-2	17	.	.	CARRTKVARGMTGELFF	TGTGCCAGAAGAACTAAGGTCGCAAGGGGAATGACCGGGGAGCTGTTTTTT
TRBV7-2	TRBJ2-3	19	.	TRBD2	CASSPGMSSGGARADTQYF	TGTGCCAGCAGCCCAGGCATGTCTAGCGGGGGGGCTCGTGCAGATACGCAGTATTTT
TRBV5-1	TRBJ2-7	12	.	.	CASSLLGYEQYF	TGCGCCAGCAGCTTACTCGGCTACGAGCAGTACTTC
TRBV4-2	TRBJ2-3	13	.	.	CASSQEYTDTQYF	TGTGCCAGCAGCCAGGAGTATACAGATACGCAGTATTTT
TRBV6-5	TRBJ2-3	13	.	.	CASSPPRGDTQYF	TGTGCCAGCAGTCCCCCACGGGGGGATACGCAGTATTTT
TRBV4-1	TRBJ2-1	16	.	.	CASSQDPADSYNEQFF	TGCGCCAGCAGCCAAGATCCAGCGGACTCCTACAATGAGCAGTTCTTC
TRBV6-4	TRBJ1-1	13	.	.	CASSDSGGTEAFF	TGTGCCAGCAGTGACTCCGGTGGCACTGAAGCTTTCTTT
TRBV4-1	TRBJ1-5	14	.	.	CASSQGQDNQPQHF	TGCGCCAGCAGCCAAGGACAGGACAATCAGCCCCAGCATTTT
TRBV19	TRBJ1-3	16	medium-sized	.	CASSLIDISSGNTIYF	TGTGCCAGTAGTTTAATCGACATCAGCTCTGGAAACACCATATATTTT
TRBV9	TRBJ2-5	10	.	.	CASSGETQYF	TGTGCCAGCTCAGGAGAGACCCAGTACTTC
TRBV27	TRBJ2-7	14	.	.	CASSPTSGPYEQYF	TGTGCCAGCAGTCCTACCAGCGGGCCCTACGAGCAGTACTTC